A single T cell receptor beta chain is shown here with its context. This sample stems from a study of T cells expressing NK-cell markers. There are 17 residues in the CDR3. Germline lookup yields CDR1 SGHNT and CDR2 YENEEA. For each CDR3 protein, TCRdb gives one entry from its re-call of the 5' RACE reads, without DNA. Recorded for this sample: 500,000 to 700,000 distinct CDR3 sequences. This chain joins TRBV11-3 and TRBJ2-2; the TRBD1 assignment by TCRdb is unverifiable without DNA. The specimen was blood T cells: a sorted CD56 or NKG2C T cell subset, CD4+ or CD8+ T cells, or bulk PBMC T cells (not recorded which). This TCR came from a man younger than 30 in good health. This CDR3 is CASSFRGRGIKTGELFF.